Each of the 24 T cell receptor beta chains below was sequenced from the same sample in a study of blood T cells in healthy people across ages. Together with a sample-barcoded 5' primer, a J-beta primer mix was included in a second PCR lasting roughly 6 to 12 cycles. MiXCR, run by TCRdb on the 5' RACE reads, gives a single entry per CDR3 protein. The sample has approximately 800,000 distinct CDR3 sequences; approximately 25% are singletons. This sample was shared with a second study, whose subject was T cells of mothers and their children.

The sample was blood. These receptors came from a boy under 18 in good health.

This clonotype has a count of ten or more. V is TRBV29-1 and J is TRBJ2-4; 10 nucleotides align to TRBD1. This CDR3 contains 13 residues. V lost 7 bases, J lost 6 bases, and 6 bases stayed unmatched. Germline lookup yields CDR1 SQVTM and CDR2 ANQGSEA. The CDR3 here is CSAFGQGVNIQYF. The DNA for the CDR3 is TGCAGCGCATTCGGACAGGGGGTAAACATTCAGTACTTC. The variable domain in full, with the rest retrieved from reference TRBV29-1 and TRBJ2-4, is SAVISQKPSRDICQRGTSLTIQCQVDSQVTMMFWYRQQPGQSLTLIATANQGSEATYESGFVIDKFPISRPNLTFSTLTVSNMSPEDSSIYLCSAFGQGVNIQYFGAGTRLSVL.

The V call is TRBV6-6, the J call TRBJ2-5, with D perhaps TRBD1 or TRBD2 (5 bases each). Germline assignment: CDR1 MNHNY and CDR2 SVGAGI (reference sequence). Trimming removed 7 bases from V and 5 bases from J, with 17 bases in between. The CDR3 is made up of 14 amino acids. The CDR3 loop is CASTLGGRVETQYF. DNA for the CDR3: TGTGCCAGCACCCTAGGAGGCAGGGTCGAGACCCAGTACTTC.

This clonotype was observed a few times. V is TRBV5-1 and J is TRBJ1-4; D call uncertain. CDR1 SGHRS and CDR2 YFSETQ come from the germline V gene. Trimming shortened V by 5 bases and J by 0 bases, and 5 bases separated the two germline ends. CDR3 length: 13 amino acids. CDR3 residues: CASRDATNEKLFF. CDR3 bases: TGCGCCAGCAGAGACGCAACTAATGAAAAACTGTTTTTT. The complete variable domain, with remaining parts taken from reference TRBV5-1 and TRBJ1-4, reads KAGVTQTPRYLIKTRGQQVTLSCSPISGHRSVSWYQQTPGQGLQFLFEYFSETQRNKGNFPGRFSGRQFSNSRSEMNVSTLELGDSALYLCASRDATNEKLFFGSGTQLSVL.

The gene calls are TRBV5-1 and TRBJ2-1; 8 bases agree with TRBD2. V was pared by 4 bases and J by 8 bases, with 14 bases of the junction left unmatched. The CDR3 length is 16 residues. Germline V gene data show CDR1 as SGHRS and CDR2 as YFSETQ. The CDR3 reads CASSQSRVAGLYEQFF. The CDR3 nucleotides are TGCGCCAGCAGCCAATCGAGGGTAGCGGGGTTGTATGAGCAGTTCTTC.

V gene TRBV29-1 combines with J gene TRBJ2-5; the D gene is possibly TRBD2 (5 bases). The germline CDR1 and CDR2 sequences are SQVTM and ANQGSEA. The ends were cut back, 4 bases at V and 3 bases at J, with 12 bases in the middle. The CDR3 length is 13 residues. This chain's CDR3 is CSVARGFEETQYF. CDR3 coding DNA: TGCAGCGTTGCCCGAGGGTTCGAAGAGACCCAGTACTTC.

J is TRBJ1-5 and V is TRBV7-2; D uncertain. The CDR3 sequence is 17 residues long. Germline values: CDR1 SGHTA, CDR2 FQGNSA. Between the trimmed V and J ends, which lost 5 bases and 4 bases, there was a span of 21 bases. CDR3 sequence: CASSPPVNMALNQPQHF. CDR3 nucleotides: TGTGCCAGCAGCCCCCCGGTCAATATGGCCCTAAATCAGCCCCAGCATTTT.

The chain is built from TRBV12-3 or TRBV12-4 and TRBJ1-2; 9 bases map to TRBD1. Trimming took 1 base from V and 8 from J; bases not matched to a gene: 8. This CDR3 has 15 residues. The CDR3 DNA sequence: TGTGCCAGCAGTTTAGATAGCGGGACAGGGTCGGGCTACACCTTC. Translating it yields CASSLDSGTGSGYTF.

This clonotype was counted a few times. The genes are TRBV5-1 and TRBJ1-4; D is unresolved. Trimming removed 0 bases from V and 6 bases from J, with 6 bases in between. This CDR3 has 13 residues. In germline, CDR1 is SGHRS, CDR2 YFSETQ. CDR3 coding DNA: TGCGCCAGCAGCTTGGGGTCATATGAAAAACTGTTTTTT. It codes for CASSLGSYEKLFF.

This clonotype has only a few counts. The rearrangement joins TRBV5-8 to TRBJ1-5; 10 bases are a match to TRBD1. Trimming cost V 3 bases and J 6 bases; bases outside gene matches: 3. Germline V gives CDR1 SGHTS, CDR2 YDEGEE. CDR3 length equals 14 residues. For the CDR3, the DNA is TGTGCCAGCAGCTCAGGACAGGGGGTTCAGCCCCAGCATTTT. This gives the protein CASSSGQGVQPQHF.

The CDR3 sequence: CSVEEIRPGELFF. CDR3 DNA: TGCAGCGTTGAGGAAATTCGCCCCGGGGAGCTGTTTTTT. This chain uses TRBV29-1 with TRBJ2-2; D is uncertain. This CDR3 comprises 13 residues. V lost 3 bases and J 6 bases, leaving 11 bases between the germline ends. CDR1 is SQVTM, CDR2 ANQGSEA, per germline.

This clonotype was seen a few times. The rearrangement uses TRBV4-1 and TRBJ2-1; D is unresolved. This CDR3 has 14 amino acids. Germline V lookup: CDR1 MGHRA, CDR2 YSYEKL. Trimming removed 3 bases at V and 2 bases at J, with 8 bases between. The CDR3 sequence is CASSHNRAYNEQFF. DNA of the CDR3: TGCGCCAGCAGCCACAACCGGGCCTACAATGAGCAGTTCTTC.

This clonotype was seen a handful of times. The J gene is TRBJ2-2, the V gene TRBV29-1, with D perhaps TRBD2 (6 bases). V shed 7 bases and J shed 3 bases, with 12 bases lying between them. The germline gives CDR1 SQVTM, CDR2 ANQGSEA. The CDR3 totals 13 residues. The CDR3 DNA reads as TGCAGCGGGTCTAGCGCCTACACCGGGGAGCTGTTTTTT. Translating gives CSGSSAYTGELFF.

The chain has TRBV29-1 and TRBJ2-1; 9 bases fit TRBD2. Germline trimming cut 7 bases from V and 0 bases from J; bases unmatched to any gene: 13. This CDR3 has 17 amino acids. Germline CDR1 is SQVTM and CDR2 is ANQGSEA. The DNA of the CDR3 is TGCAGCGCCCCCCCACACCGAGCGGGGGGCTCCTACAATGAGCAGTTCTTC. Protein: CSAPPHRAGGSYNEQFF.

There are a few counts of this clonotype. The CDR3 sequence: CSAATGASDGYTF. DNA of the CDR3: TGCAGTGCTGCAACGGGGGCCTCAGATGGCTACACCTTC. The chain combines TRBV20-1 with TRBJ1-2, with D tentatively TRBD1 (6 bases). The CDR3 is made up of 13 amino acids. Trimming pared 5 bases from V and 6 bases from J, leaving 16 bases between. CDR1 DFQATT and CDR2 SNEGSKA come from the germline V gene (reference sequence).

V usage is TRBV7-9 and J usage is TRBJ2-5; 8 positions match TRBD2. The DNA end is more similar to TRBJ2-7, so the J call may be wrong. The CDR3 totals 15 residues. The germline V gene encodes CDR1 SEHNR and CDR2 FQNEAQ (reference sequence). The CDR3 spells CASSPGGRIPYEQYF. Here the CDR3 DNA reads TGTGCCAGCAGCCCGGGAGGGCGCATCCCCTACGAGCAGTACTTC.

This rearrangement joins TRBV13 to TRBJ2-5, with D possibly TRBD2 on 5 matching bases. This CDR3 region has 14 residues. Trimming left V 3 bases short and J 4 bases short, with 12 bases between. Germline CDR1 is PRHDT and CDR2 is FYEKMQ (reference sequence). The CDR3 sequence is CASSFRGIGETQYF. In DNA, the CDR3 is TGTGCCAGCAGCTTTCGAGGGATCGGAGAGACCCAGTACTTC.

This clonotype was picked up a small number of times. The rearrangement joins TRBV20-1 to TRBJ2-1; TRBD1 is a possible D gene (6 bases). The DNA end lines up better with TRBJ2-5; the J call may be wrong. This CDR3 is built from 14 residues. Germline V gene data show CDR1 as DFQATT and CDR2 as SNEGSKA (reference sequence). The CDR3 nucleotides read TGCAGTGCCAAAGCCGGACAGAAGGGAGAGACCCAGTACTTC. The encoded protein is CSAKAGQKGETQYF.

The sample holds a few counts of this clonotype. At one boundary the junction diverges from the germline segment, which might be a read error. This chain connects TRBV3-1 to TRBJ1-1, with 9 bases matching TRBD1. The germline V gene has CDR1 LGHDT and CDR2 YNNKEL (reference sequence). CDR3 length: 16 amino acids. Written as DNA, the CDR3 is TGTGCCAGCAGCCAAGTCCTGACAGGGGGGGACACTGACGCTTTCTTT. Its protein is CASSQVLTGGDTDAFF. Supplemented by reference TRBV3-1 and TRBJ1-1, the full variable domain reads DTAVSQTPKYLVTQMGNDKSIKCEQNLGHDTMYWYKQDSKKFLKIMFSYNNKELIINETVPNRFSPKSPDKAHLNLHINSLELGDSAVYFCASSQVLTGGDTDAFFGQGTRLTVV.

This clonotype was found once. V is TRBV29-1 and J is TRBJ2-1, with 11 bases aligning to TRBD1. Germline V gives CDR1 SQVTM, CDR2 ANQGSEA. CDR3 length: 14 residues. V shed 5 bases, J shed 7 bases, and the junction held 7 bases outside the gene matches. CDR3 bases: TGCAGCGTTTTCAATGGACAGGGGGCAAATGAGCAGTTCTTC. Its protein is CSVFNGQGANEQFF.

At least ten counts were recorded for this clonotype. The rearrangement uses TRBV15 and TRBJ2-6, with D perhaps given as TRBD1 or TRBD2 (5 bases each). Germline loops: CDR1 LNHNV, CDR2 YYDKDF (reference sequence). The CDR3 contains 15 residues. V lost 0 bases to trimming and J lost 2 bases, with 5 bases between them. CDR3 region: CATSREGAGANVLTF. In DNA, the CDR3 is TGTGCCACCAGCAGAGAGGGGGCTGGGGCCAACGTCCTGACTTTC.

CDR3 in DNA: TGTGCCAGCAACCGAGGGACAGGGGACGAGCAGTACTTC. It codes for CASNRGTGDEQYF. The chain uses TRBV6-5 and TRBJ2-7; 10 bases map to TRBD1. The CDR3 is made up of 13 amino acids. Per the germline V gene, CDR1 is MNHEY and CDR2 is SVGAGI. The J segment lost 5 bases and the V segment lost 7 bases, leaving 5 bases of the junction unmatched.

V is TRBV20-1 and J is TRBJ2-2; possibly TRBD2 for D (7 bases). CDR3 length equals 16 residues. Trimming pared 3 bases from V and 3 bases from J, leaving 17 bases between. Germline assignment: CDR1 DFQATT and CDR2 SNEGSKA (reference sequence). CDR3 nucleotides: TGCAGTGCTAGGATGGGGGGGGCAAGGGACACCGGGGAGCTGTTTTTT. As protein: CSARMGGARDTGELFF.

The sample holds a few counts of this clonotype. CDR3 sequence: CASSLAHQENEQFF. CDR3 DNA sequence: TGCGCCAGCAGCTTGGCCCATCAGGAAAATGAGCAGTTCTTC. The chain carries TRBV5-1 and TRBJ2-1; D is undetermined. V lost 0 bases to trimming and J lost 7 bases, with 11 bases between them. This CDR3 spans 14 amino acids. Looked up from germline, CDR1 is SGHRS and CDR2 is YFSETQ.

The chain couples TRBV28 to TRBJ1-2; no clear D gene. The V and J ends lost 3 bases and 5 bases respectively, with 7 bases between them. CDR3 length equals 12 residues. CDR1 is MDHEN and CDR2 is SYDVKM in the germline V gene. The CDR3 nucleotides read TGTGCCAGCAGTTTGGGCAAATATGGCTACACCTTC. Amino acids: CASSLGKYGYTF.